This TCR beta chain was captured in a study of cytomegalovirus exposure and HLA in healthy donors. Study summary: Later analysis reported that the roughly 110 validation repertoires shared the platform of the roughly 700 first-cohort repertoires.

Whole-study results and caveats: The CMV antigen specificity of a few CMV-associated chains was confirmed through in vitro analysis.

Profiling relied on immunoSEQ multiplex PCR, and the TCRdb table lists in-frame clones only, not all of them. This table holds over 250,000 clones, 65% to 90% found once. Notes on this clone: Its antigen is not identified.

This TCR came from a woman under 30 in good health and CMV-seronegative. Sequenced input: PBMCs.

CDR3 in amino acids: CASSTATFRDRVGDYGYTF. CDR3 DNA: TGTGCCAGTAGTACCGCAACCTTCCGGGACAGGGTGGGTGACTATGGCTACACCTTC. The chain recombines TRBV19 with TRBJ1-2; TRBD1 agrees at 9 bases. V gave up 4 bases and J gave up 3 bases; unmatched junction bases: 18. Looked up from germline, CDR1 is LNHDA and CDR2 is SQIVND (reference sequence). There are 19 residues in the CDR3.